Below, 24 T cell receptor beta chains from the same sample are listed, as sequenced in a study of blood T cell repertoires in COVID-19. Only in-frame clones appear in the TCRdb table, and some are missing; sequencing was by immunoSEQ multiplex PCR. The sample records some 15,000 clones, more than 80% being singletons. Sequencing was carried out using peripheral blood. The origin of the receptors is a man aged 45-60 years with active COVID-19.

The chain has TRBV5-1 and TRBJ2-1, with 12 bases matching TRBD2. Germline CDR1 is SGHRS and CDR2 is YFSETQ. The CDR3 has 15 residues. Trimming cost V 4 bases and J 4 bases; bases outside gene matches: 3. CDR3 bases: TGCGCCAGCAGCCTTGGACTAGCGGGGTACAATGAGCAGTTCTTC. Translated: CASSLGLAGYNEQFF.

The chain has TRBV7-8 and TRBJ2-7; D is unclear. The CDR3 runs 16 residues. V lost 1 base to trimming and J lost 0 bases, with 13 bases between them. Germline loops: CDR1 SGHVS, CDR2 FQNEAQ. The CDR3 region has the DNA TGTGCCAGCAGCTTAGATTTCGCCTCCAGCTCCTACGAGCAGTACTTC. It codes for CASSLDFASSSYEQYF.

This clone was counted a single time. The gene calls are TRBV6-4 and TRBJ2-3, with 9 bases fitting TRBD1. CDR1 MRHNA and CDR2 SNTAGT come from the germline V gene. The CDR3 covers 18 residues. Trimming removed 0 bases from V and 0 bases from J; junction bases left unmatched: 7. CDR3: CASSDSDGTGRSTDTQYF. CDR3 sequence (DNA): TGTGCCAGCAGTGACTCTGACGGGACAGGGAGAAGCACAGATACGCAGTATTTT.

The chain carries TRBV5-1 and TRBJ1-1; maybe TRBD1 (5 bases). Germline V CDR1 and CDR2: SGHRS, YFSETQ. Trimming shortened V by 2 bases and J by 2 bases, and 10 bases separated the two germline ends. This CDR3 region has 14 residues. Here the CDR3 DNA reads TGCGCCAGCAGCTTAGAGCAGGGTAACACTGAAGCTTTCTTT. Amino acid sequence: CASSLEQGNTEAFF.

This chain joins TRBV18 and TRBJ1-1; no definite D call. In germline, CDR1 is KGHSH, CDR2 LQKENI. This CDR3 has 14 residues. Trimming took 0 bases from V and 6 from J, leaving 11 bases between them. CDR3 in amino acids: CASSPPMGRAEAFF. CDR3 in DNA: TGTGCCAGCTCACCACCGATGGGCCGTGCTGAAGCTTTCTTT.

This rearrangement joins TRBV3-1 (or the pseudogene TRBV3-2) to TRBJ1-2, with 7 positions matching TRBD1. The ends lost 4 bases at V and 3 bases at J; junction bases unmatched: 8. The CDR3 totals 15 residues. Germline V gives CDR1 LGHDT, CDR2 YNNKEL (reference sequence). The CDR3 region has the DNA TGTGCCAGCAGCCCCATTAGACAGGGACACTATGGCTACACCTTC. This codes for CASSPIRQGHYGYTF.

There are a few counts of this clone. V gene TRBV7-9 combines with J gene TRBJ1-5, with TRBD1 as a possible D gene (5 bases). Looked up from germline, CDR1 is SEHNR and CDR2 is FQNEAQ (reference sequence). The CDR3 runs 14 residues. V shed 2 bases and J shed 6 bases, with 11 bases lying between them. In nucleotides, the CDR3 is TGTGCCAGCAGCTTAACGGGGGGTCCTCAGCCCCAGCATTTT. This sequence encodes CASSLTGGPQPQHF.

V gene TRBV30 combines with J gene TRBJ2-6, with 7 bases identical to TRBD2. The V segment lost 4 bases and the J segment 0 bases; nucleotides outside the gene matches: 18. Germline CDR1 is GTSNPN and CDR2 is SVGIG (reference sequence). The CDR3 consists of 20 residues. The CDR3 sequence is CAWIGSGVSLKLSGANVLTF. CDR3 in DNA: TGTGCCTGGATTGGGAGCGGGGTAAGCCTAAAACTCTCTGGGGCCAACGTCCTGACTTTC.

This clone was detected once. This chain links TRBV7-8 with TRBJ2-7; 9 bases map to TRBD2. The CDR3 has 15 amino acids. Per germline, CDR1 SGHVS and CDR2 FQNEAQ. The V segment lost 6 bases and the J segment 6 bases; nucleotides outside the gene matches: 12. This CDR3 reads CASRPQAGGRAEQYF. The CDR3 DNA is TGTGCCAGCAGACCCCAGGCGGGAGGGCGTGCCGAGCAGTACTTC. The full variable domain, with the rest looked up from reference TRBV7-8 and TRBJ2-7, is GAGVSQSPRYKVAKRGQDVALRCDPISGHVSLFWYQQALGQGPEFLTYFQNEAQLDKSGLPSDRFFAERPEGSVSTLKIQRTQQEDSAVYLCASRPQAGGRAEQYFGPGTRLTVT.

This chain joins TRBV12-3 or TRBV12-4 and TRBJ1-1; TRBD1 might be the D (5 bases). CDR3 length: 13 residues. Trimming shortened V by 5 bases and J by 8 bases, and 15 bases separated the two germline ends. The DNA for the CDR3 is TGTGCCAGCAGTCCTCATAGGGGCTACGAAGCTTTCTTT. The encoded protein is CASSPHRGYEAFF.

The chain uses TRBV14 and TRBJ1-6; D is unclear. V lost 1 base and J lost 12, with 10 bases in between. This CDR3 is built from 13 residues. CDR1 and CDR2 (germline): SGHDN, FVKESK. CDR3 protein: CASSQVEGGPLHF. In nucleotides, the CDR3 is TGTGCCAGCAGCCAAGTGGAGGGAGGACCCCTCCACTTT.

As regards this clone: One end of the junction is discordant with germline, which a read error may explain. The rearrangement uses TRBV7-7 and TRBJ2-3, with 9 bases fitting TRBD2. The CDR3 covers 16 residues. Germline V CDR1 and CDR2: SSHAT, FNYEAQ (reference sequence). The chain's CDR3 is CASSTGAGGLSDTQYF. The CDR3 DNA sequence: TGTGCTAGCAGCACTGGAGCGGGAGGACTGTCAGATACGCAGTATTTT.

V is TRBV5-4 and J is TRBJ2-2; D possibly corresponds to TRBD2 (5 bases). The CDR3 is 16 residues long. The V and J ends lost 4 bases and 2 bases respectively, with 15 bases between them. The germline V gene encodes CDR1 SGHNT and CDR2 YYREEE (reference sequence). CDR3 sequence (DNA): TGTGCCAGCAGCACCGGACTCAGAGATAACACCGGGGAGCTGTTTTTT. Translated: CASSTGLRDNTGELFF.

This clone was seen a single time. The chain joins TRBV11-1 to TRBJ2-5, with D possibly being TRBD1 (6 bases). Trimming removed 3 bases from V and 5 bases from J, with 10 bases in between. Germline V gives CDR1 SGHAT, CDR2 FQDESV (reference sequence). This CDR3 comprises 13 residues. The CDR3 coding sequence is TGTGCCAGCAGCTTTGGGCAGGGGGAGACCCAGTACTTC. This sequence encodes CASSFGQGETQYF.

The J gene is TRBJ2-6, the V gene TRBV5-4; 9 bases fit TRBD1. The CDR3 consists of 14 residues. The trim removed 4 bases at V and 8 bases at J, leaving 4 bases unmatched. Germline-derived CDR1 and CDR2 are SGHNT and YYREEE (reference sequence). DNA for the CDR3: TGTGCCAGCAGCCGGGACAGGGCACCCAACGTCCTGACTTTC. This sequence encodes CASSRDRAPNVLTF.

The rearrangement uses TRBV11-2 and TRBJ2-1, with no clear D. This CDR3 is 13 amino acids long. The V gene lost 7 bases and the J gene lost 10 bases, with 17 bases spanning the gap. From germline, CDR1 is SGHAT and CDR2 FQNNGV. In nucleotides, the CDR3 is TGTGCCAGCACCCGGATCCAACTCAGGGAGCAGTTCTTC. Translation gives CASTRIQLREQFF.

This chain joins TRBV6-5 and TRBJ1-2, with D possibly being TRBD1 (6 bases). The germline CDR1 and CDR2 sequences are MNHEY and SVGAGI. V gave up 6 bases and J gave up 5 bases, with 13 bases separating them. The CDR3 has 13 residues. Written as DNA, the CDR3 is TGTGCCAGCAGGACAGGCCATGGGTATGGCTACACCTTC. Protein sequence: CASRTGHGYGYTF.

This chain uses TRBV4-2 with TRBJ1-1, with 12 bases matching TRBD1. The V and J ends lost 0 bases and 2 bases, in that order; junction bases with no gene match: 4. This CDR3 is built from 17 residues. Germline CDR1 is LGHNA and CDR2 is YNFKEQ. The CDR3 is CASSQDRGTGGNTEAFF. DNA for the CDR3: TGTGCCAGCAGCCAAGATCGCGGGACAGGGGGCAACACTGAAGCTTTCTTT.

The CDR3 loop is CSVTLTNTGELFF. The CDR3 bases are TGCAGCGTAACACTAACGAACACCGGGGAGCTGTTTTTT. This chain uses TRBV29-1 with TRBJ2-2; unclear D gene. This CDR3 is 13 amino acids long. V lost 6 bases, J lost 0 bases, and 8 bases lay in between. Germline V gene data show CDR1 as SQVTM and CDR2 as ANQGSEA.

This rearrangement joins TRBV24-1 to TRBJ1-1, with D perhaps matching TRBD1 (5 bases). Germline loops: CDR1 KGHDR, CDR2 SFDVKD. V shed 7 bases and J shed 1 base, with 9 bases lying between them. The CDR3 length is 13 residues. CDR3 sequence reads: CATSGGGNTEAFF. CDR3 DNA sequence: TGTGCCACCAGCGGGGGGGGGAACACTGAAGCTTTCTTT.

This chain joins TRBV4-1 and TRBJ2-7; maybe TRBD1 (6 bases). The CDR3 spans 14 residues. Germline assignment: CDR1 MGHRA and CDR2 YSYEKL. V lost 0 bases and J lost 7, with 13 bases in between. The CDR3 sequence is CASSQEGTLEEQYF. CDR3 bases: TGCGCCAGCAGCCAAGAGGGGACACTGGAGGAGCAGTACTTC.

This clone was observed a handful of times. The V gene is TRBV5-4, the J gene TRBJ1-6; 7 bases line up with TRBD1. Germline V gives CDR1 SGHNT, CDR2 YYREEE (reference sequence). There are 16 residues in the CDR3. After removal of 4 bases from V and 10 bases from J, the junction contained 14 bases not matched to a gene. The CDR3 sequence: CASSDGQTGRFSPLHF. The CDR3 coding sequence is TGTGCCAGCAGCGACGGTCAGACAGGGCGTTTCTCACCCCTCCACTTT.

CDR3 sequence reads: CASSIGDSNQPQHF. The CDR3 bases are TGCGCCAGCAGCATAGGGGATAGCAATCAGCCCCAGCATTTT. The chain carries TRBV5-1 and TRBJ1-5; tentative D call: TRBD1 (5 bases). CDR1 is SGHRS, CDR2 YFSETQ, per germline. V was clipped by 4 bases and J by 0 bases, with 8 bases between them. The CDR3 sequence is 14 residues long.

The chain carries TRBV4-1 and TRBJ2-2; a possible D gene is TRBD1 (6 bases). CDR1 and CDR2 from the germline V gene are MGHRA and YSYEKL. V shed 0 bases and J shed 9 bases, with 14 bases lying between them. The CDR3 runs 15 residues. CDR3 nucleotides: TGCGCCAGCAGCCAAGAGGGACACTCTATTTGGGAGCTGTTTTTT. Its translation is CASSQEGHSIWELFF.